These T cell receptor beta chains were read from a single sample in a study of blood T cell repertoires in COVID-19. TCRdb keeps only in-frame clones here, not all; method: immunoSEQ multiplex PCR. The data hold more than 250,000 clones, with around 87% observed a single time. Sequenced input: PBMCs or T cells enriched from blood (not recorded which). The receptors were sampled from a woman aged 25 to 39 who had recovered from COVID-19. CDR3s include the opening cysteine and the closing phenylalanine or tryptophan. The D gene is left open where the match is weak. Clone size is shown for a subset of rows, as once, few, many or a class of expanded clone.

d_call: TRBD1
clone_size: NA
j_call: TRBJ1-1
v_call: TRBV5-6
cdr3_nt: TGTGCCAGCAGCTTGGTACAGGGGATAGTGGTGAACACTGAAGCTTTCTTT
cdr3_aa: CASSLVQGIVVNTEAFF

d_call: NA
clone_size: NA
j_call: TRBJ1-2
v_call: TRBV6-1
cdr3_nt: TGTGCCAGCAGTGAAGGGACAGACTTATATGGCTACACCTTC
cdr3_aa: CASSEGTDLYGYTF

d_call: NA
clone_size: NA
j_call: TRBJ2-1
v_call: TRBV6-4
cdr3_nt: TGTGCCAGCAGTGACACTAGGTCTCGGGACTACAATGAGCAGTTCTTC
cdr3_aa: CASSDTRSRDYNEQFF

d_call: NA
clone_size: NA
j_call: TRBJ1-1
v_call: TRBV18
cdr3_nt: TGTGCCAGCTCACCCATCGAAGCGGGTGGCACTGAAGCTTTCTTT
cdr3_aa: CASSPIEAGGTEAFF

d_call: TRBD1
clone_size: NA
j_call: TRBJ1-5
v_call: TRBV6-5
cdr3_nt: TGTGCCAGCAGTCCCTTGGGACAGAGTCAGCCCCAGCATTTT
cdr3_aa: CASSPLGQSQPQHF

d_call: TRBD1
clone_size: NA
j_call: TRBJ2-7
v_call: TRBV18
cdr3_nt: TGTGCCAGCTCACCGGCGGACAGGAGTCCCTACGAGCAGTACTTC
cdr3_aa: CASSPADRSPYEQYF

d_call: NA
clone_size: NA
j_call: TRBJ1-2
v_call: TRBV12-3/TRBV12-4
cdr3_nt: TGTGCCAGCAGTTTAGTATACAGCTATGGCTACACCTTC
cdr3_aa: CASSLVYSYGYTF

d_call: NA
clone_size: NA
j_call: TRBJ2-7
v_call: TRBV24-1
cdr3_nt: TGTGCCACCAGTGATTCACAGGGATCACGGTACGAGCAGTACTTC
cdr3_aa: CATSDSQGSRYEQYF

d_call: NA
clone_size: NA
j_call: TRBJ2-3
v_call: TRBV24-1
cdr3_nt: TGTGCCACCAGAGGGGACTTCATCACAGATACGCAGTATTTT
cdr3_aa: CATRGDFITDTQYF

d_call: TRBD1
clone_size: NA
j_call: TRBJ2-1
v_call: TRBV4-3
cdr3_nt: TGCGCCAGCAGCCAAGATCTTCCGGGGACAGGGTCCAATGAGCAGTTCTTC
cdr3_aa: CASSQDLPGTGSNEQFF

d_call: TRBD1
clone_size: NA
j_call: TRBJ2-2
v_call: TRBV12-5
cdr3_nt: TGTGCTAGTGGTTTGTACAGGGGAGAGGGGGAGCTGTTTTTT
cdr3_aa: CASGLYRGEGELFF

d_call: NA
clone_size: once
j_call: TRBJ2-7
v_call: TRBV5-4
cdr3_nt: TGTGCCAGCAGCTCCTTTCTACAGGGGGGGATATACGAGCAGTACTTC
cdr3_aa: CASSSFLQGGIYEQYF

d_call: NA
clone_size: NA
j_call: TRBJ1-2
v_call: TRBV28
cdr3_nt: TGTGCCAGCAGTTTCCAGGGTAGAGGCTACACCTTC
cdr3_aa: CASSFQGRGYTF

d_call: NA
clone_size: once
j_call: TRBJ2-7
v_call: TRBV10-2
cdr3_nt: TGCGCCAGCAGGGGTCGAACGGGTGACGAGCAGTACTTC
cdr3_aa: CASRGRTGDEQYF

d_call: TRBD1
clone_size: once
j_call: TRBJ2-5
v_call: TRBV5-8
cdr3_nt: TGTGCCAGCAGCTTAGGACAGGTTTTCGAGACCCAGTACTTC
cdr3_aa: CASSLGQVFETQYF

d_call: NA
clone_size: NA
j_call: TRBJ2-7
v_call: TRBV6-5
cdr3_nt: TGTGCCAGCAGTTCCAGGGTAGCCGGCGAGCAGTACTTC
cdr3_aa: CASSSRVAGEQYF

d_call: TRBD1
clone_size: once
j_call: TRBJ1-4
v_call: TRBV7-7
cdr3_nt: TGTGCCAGCAGCTTGACAGGGGATGATGAAAAACTGTTTTTT
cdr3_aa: CASSLTGDDEKLFF

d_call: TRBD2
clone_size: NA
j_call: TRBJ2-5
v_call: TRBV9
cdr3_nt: TGTGCCAGCAGCGTAGATCTAGCGGGGGGTCAAGAGACCCAGTACTTC
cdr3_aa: CASSVDLAGGQETQYF

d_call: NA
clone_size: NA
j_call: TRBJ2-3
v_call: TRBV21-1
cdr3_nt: TGTGCCAGCAGCAAAAAGAGCCCGGGGACAGGTGGTAGCACAGATACGCAGTATTTT
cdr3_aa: CASSKKSPGTGGSTDTQYF

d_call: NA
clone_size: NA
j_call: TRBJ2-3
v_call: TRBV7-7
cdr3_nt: TGTGCCAGCAGCTTAGGTGCGGGCGGGGATGGAGATACGCAGTATTTT
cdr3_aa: CASSLGAGGDGDTQYF

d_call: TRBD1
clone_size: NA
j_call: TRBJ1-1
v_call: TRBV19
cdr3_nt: TGTGCCAGTAGTTCTAAGACAGGGGGAATGAACACTGAAGCTTTCTTT
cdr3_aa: CASSSKTGGMNTEAFF

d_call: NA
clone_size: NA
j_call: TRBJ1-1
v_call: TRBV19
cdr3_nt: TGTGCCAGTATTCCCCCAGGGAGGTCTCCTGAAGCTTTCTTT
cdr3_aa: CASIPPGRSPEAFF

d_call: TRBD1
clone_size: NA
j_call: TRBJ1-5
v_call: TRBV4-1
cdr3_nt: TGCGCCAGCAGCCCCCGGACAGGGTGGAGCAATCAGCCCCAGCATTTT
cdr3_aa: CASSPRTGWSNQPQHF

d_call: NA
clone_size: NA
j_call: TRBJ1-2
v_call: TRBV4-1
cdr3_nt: TGCGCCAGCAGCCGTATACCGGGACAAAACTATGGCTACACCTTC
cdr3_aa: CASSRIPGQNYGYTF

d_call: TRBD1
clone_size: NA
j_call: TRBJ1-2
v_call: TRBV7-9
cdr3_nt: TGTGCCAGCAGCTTAGCGGGGCAGGGGGTGCCTCGTGGCTACACCTTC
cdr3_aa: CASSLAGQGVPRGYTF

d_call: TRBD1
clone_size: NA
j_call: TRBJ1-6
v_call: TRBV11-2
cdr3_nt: TGTGCCAGCAGGTCTACCGGGACAGGGTTCTATAATTCACCCCTCCACTTT
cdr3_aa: CASRSTGTGFYNSPLHF

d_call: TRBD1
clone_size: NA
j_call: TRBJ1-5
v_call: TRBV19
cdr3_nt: TGTGCCAGTAGTAAGGGTCCCGGACAGGGGTTAATTGGTAGCAATCAGCCCCAGCATTTT
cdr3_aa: CASSKGPGQGLIGSNQPQHF

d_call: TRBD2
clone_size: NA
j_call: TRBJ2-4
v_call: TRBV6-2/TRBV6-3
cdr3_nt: TGTGCCAGCAGTCGGGGCGGGGGGAACATTCAGTACTTC
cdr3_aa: CASSRGGGNIQYF

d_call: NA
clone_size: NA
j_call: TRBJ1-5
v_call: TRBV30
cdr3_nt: TGTGCCTGGAGTGTACAGGGCAATCAGCCCCAGCATTTT
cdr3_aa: CAWSVQGNQPQHF

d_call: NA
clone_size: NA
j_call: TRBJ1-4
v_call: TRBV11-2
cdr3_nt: TGTGCCAGCAGCTTCTACAGGGAAACGGATGAAAAACTGTTTTTT
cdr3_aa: CASSFYRETDEKLFF

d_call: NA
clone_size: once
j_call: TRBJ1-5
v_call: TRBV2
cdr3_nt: TGTGCCAGCAGCGATACCAGTAGCAATCAGCCCCAGCATTTT
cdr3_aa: CASSDTSSNQPQHF

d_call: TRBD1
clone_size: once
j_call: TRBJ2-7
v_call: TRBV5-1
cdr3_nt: TGCGCCAGCAGCTTACAGGGGCTTTCCTACGAGCAGTACTTC
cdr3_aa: CASSLQGLSYEQYF